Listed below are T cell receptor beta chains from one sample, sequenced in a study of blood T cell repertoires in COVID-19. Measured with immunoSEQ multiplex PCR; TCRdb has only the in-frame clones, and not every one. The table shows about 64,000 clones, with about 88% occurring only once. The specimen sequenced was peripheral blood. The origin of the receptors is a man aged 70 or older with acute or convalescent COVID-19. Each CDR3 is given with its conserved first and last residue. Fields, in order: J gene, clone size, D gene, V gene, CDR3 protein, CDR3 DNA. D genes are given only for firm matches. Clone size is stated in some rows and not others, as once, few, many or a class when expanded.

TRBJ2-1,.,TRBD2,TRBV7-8,CASSLASSGGFYNEQFF,TGTGCCAGCAGCTTAGCGTCTAGCGGGGGGTTCTACAATGAGCAGTTCTTC
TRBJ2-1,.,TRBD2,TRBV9,CASSGLLAGVYNEQFF,TGTGCCAGCAGCGGATTACTAGCGGGGGTTTACAATGAGCAGTTCTTC
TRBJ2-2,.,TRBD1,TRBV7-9,CASSLALTGVFTGELFF,TGTGCCAGCAGCTTAGCGCTGACAGGGGTTTTCACCGGGGAGCTGTTTTTT
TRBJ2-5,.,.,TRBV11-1,CASSLIKETQYF,TGTGCCAGCAGCTTAATCAAAGAGACCCAGTACTTC
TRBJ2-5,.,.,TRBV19,CASSRGETQYF,TGTGCCAGTTCTCGAGGGGAGACCCAGTACTTC
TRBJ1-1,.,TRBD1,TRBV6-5,CASGPTGFGAFF,TGTGCCAGCGGCCCGACAGGGTTTGGAGCTTTCTTT
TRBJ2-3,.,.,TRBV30,CAWSPLFLAQITDTQYF,TGTGCCTGGAGTCCCCTTTTTCTAGCCCAAATCACAGATACGCAGTATTTT
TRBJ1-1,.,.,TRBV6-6,CASNPTAPTGNTEAFF,TGTGCCAGCAATCCGACAGCTCCAACGGGGAACACTGAAGCTTTCTTT
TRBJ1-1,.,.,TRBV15,CATSSQGMNTEAFF,TGTGCCACCAGCAGTCAGGGAATGAACACTGAAGCTTTCTTT
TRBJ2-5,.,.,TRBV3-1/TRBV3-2,CASSLRETQYF,TGTGCCAGCAGCCTGCGGGAGACCCAGTACTTC
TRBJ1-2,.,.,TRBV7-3,CASTSSGHEGYTF,TGTGCCAGCACCTCCAGCGGGCATGAGGGCTACACCTTC
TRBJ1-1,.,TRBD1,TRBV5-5,CASSLSRGLNTEAFF,TGTGCCAGCAGCTTGAGTAGGGGGCTGAACACTGAAGCTTTCTTT
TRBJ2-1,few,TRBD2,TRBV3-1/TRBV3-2,CASSRGLAFNEQFF,TGTGCCAGCAGCCGGGGACTAGCGTTCAATGAGCAGTTCTTC
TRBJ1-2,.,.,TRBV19,CASEQDGYTF,TGTGCCAGCGAACAGGATGGCTACACCTTC
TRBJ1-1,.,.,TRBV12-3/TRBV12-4,CASSRGRGDEAFF,TGTGCCAGCAGCAGAGGCAGGGGCGATGAAGCTTTCTTT
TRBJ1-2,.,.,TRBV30,CAWRDTAQNYGYTF,TGTGCCTGGAGAGATACAGCCCAAAACTATGGCTACACCTTC